Below are 12 T cell receptor beta chains sequenced from a single sample in a study of T cells in Graves' hyperthyroidism and ophthalmopathy. Template material for amplifying TCR beta CDR3 regions consisted of RNA transcripts. A first-round RT-PCR of the TCR CDR3 used the HTBI primer set. TCRdb reprocessed the multiplex PCR reads with MiXCR, giving one entry per CDR3 protein. This repertoire shows 450,000 to 700,000 distinct CDR3 sequences, just over 45% found once; its top ten account for around 7.7%. Material for sequencing was peripheral blood or thyroid tissue (not recorded which). These receptors were taken from a young woman with Graves' hyperthyroidism.

This clonotype was detected ten times or more. The chain employs TRBV7-9 and TRBJ2-2; tentative D call: TRBD2 (6 bases). Germline CDR1 is SEHNR and CDR2 is FQNEAQ (reference sequence). The CDR3 is 14 amino acids. Trimming pared 0 bases from V and 7 bases from J, leaving 9 bases between. The CDR3 loop is CASSLAGGYGELFF. The CDR3 DNA follows: TGTGCCAGCAGCTTAGCGGGAGGCTACGGGGAGCTGTTTTTT.

This rearrangement joins TRBV20-1 to TRBJ1-2; D gene ambiguous. The CDR3 is 14 amino acids. V was clipped by 1 base and J by 2 bases, with 11 bases between them. Germline loops: CDR1 DFQATT, CDR2 SNEGSKA (reference sequence). CDR3 DNA sequence: TGCAGTGCTAGAGTTAGGCAGACAAACTATGGCTACACCTTC. This encodes CSARVRQTNYGYTF.

The genes are TRBV2 and TRBJ1-4; TRBD1 is a possible D gene (5 bases). Germline V gene data show CDR1 as SNHLY and CDR2 as FYNNEI. This CDR3 region has 14 residues. Trimming took 5 bases from V and 5 from J, leaving 12 bases between them. This chain's CDR3 is CASSRDLGNEKLFF. CDR3 sequence (DNA): TGTGCCAGCAGTCGGGACCTTGGGAATGAAAAACTGTTTTTT.

The chain is built from TRBV15 and TRBJ2-7, with a weak D call TRBD2 (5 bases). The CDR3 extends over 15 amino acids. The germline V gene has CDR1 LNHNV and CDR2 YYDKDF (reference sequence). V was pared by 3 bases and J by 7 bases, with 19 bases between. The CDR3 loop is CATSSESDPSGEQYF. The CDR3, as DNA: TGTGCCACCAGCAGTGAGTCGGACCCGTCGGGGGAGCAGTACTTC. The whole variable domain, filled in from reference TRBV15 and TRBJ2-7, reads DAMVIQNPRYQVTQFGKPVTLSCSQTLNHNVMYWYQQKSSQAPKLLFHYYDKDFNNEADTPDNFQSRRPNTSFCFLDIRSPGLGDTAMYLCATSSESDPSGEQYFGPGTRLTVT.

About this clonotype: An end of the junction does not agree with germline; a read error may underlie this. The chain is built from TRBV6-4 and TRBJ2-5; TRBD2 matches at 8 bases. This CDR3 has 16 amino acids. Germline V lookup: CDR1 MRHNA, CDR2 SNTAGT. CDR3 DNA: TGTGCCAGCAGTGAGTCTAAAGTACTAGCGGAAGAGACCCAGAACTTC. This translates into CASSESKVLAEETQNF.

This chain joins TRBV2 and TRBJ2-7; no firm D call. The length of the CDR3 is 11 residues. The germline V gene has CDR1 SNHLY and CDR2 FYNNEI. Trimming pared 4 bases from V and 7 bases from J, leaving 8 bases between. This CDR3 is CASSAYNEQYF. Written as DNA, the CDR3 is TGTGCCAGCAGTGCCTACAATGAGCAGTACTTC.

This clonotype has a count of ten or more. The genes are TRBV7-9 and TRBJ2-5; 7 nucleotides agree with TRBD1. The CDR3 runs 15 residues. The germline CDR1 and CDR2 sequences are SEHNR and FQNEAQ (reference sequence). V shed 1 base and J 2 bases; nucleotides not matched to a gene: 4. CDR3 sequence: CASSLGMGQQETQYF. For the CDR3, the DNA is TGTGCCAGCAGCTTAGGTATGGGACAGCAAGAGACCCAGTACTTC. Full variable domain (outside the CDR3, taken from reference TRBV7-9 and TRBJ2-5): DTGVSQNPRHKITKRGQNVTFRCDPISEHNRLYWYRQTLGQGPEFLTYFQNEAQLEKSRLLSDRFSAERPKGSFSTLEIQRTEQGDSAMYLCASSLGMGQQETQYFGPGTRLLVL.

This clonotype came up many times. The chain has TRBV19 and TRBJ2-7, with no clear D. The germline CDR1 and CDR2 sequences are LNHDA and SQIVND (reference sequence). Between the trimmed V and J ends, which lost 4 bases and 3 bases, there was a span of 16 bases. This CDR3 spans 15 amino acids. The CDR3 nucleotides read TGTGCCAGTAGTACCCTTCCCCCGGAAGGCTACGAGCAGTACTTC. Its translation: CASSTLPPEGYEQYF.

The rearrangement uses TRBV29-1 and TRBJ1-2; 9 bases are shared with TRBD1. Germline lookup yields CDR1 SQVTM and CDR2 ANQGSEA. The CDR3 is made up of 10 amino acids. J was trimmed by 9 bases and V by 6 bases; bases with no gene match: 2. The CDR3 is CSVGTGSYTF. As DNA, the CDR3 is TGCAGCGTCGGGACAGGGAGCTACACCTTC.

This chain joins TRBV6-5 and TRBJ2-7, with 8 bases that match TRBD1. In germline, CDR1 is MNHEY, CDR2 SVGAGI. After removal of 7 bases from V and 4 bases from J, the junction contained 12 bases not matched to a gene. The CDR3 has 15 residues. The CDR3 spells CASTRYRGVLYEQYF. The CDR3 DNA reads as TGTGCCAGCACCCGATACAGGGGGGTCCTATACGAGCAGTACTTC.

The CDR3 nucleotides read TGTGCCAGCATCCAAGGGGAACTAGCGGGAACCGGGGAGCTGTTTTTT. Encoded protein: CASIQGELAGTGELFF. The J gene is TRBJ2-2, the V gene TRBV5-5; 10 nucleotides agree with TRBD2. V gave up 6 bases and J gave up 5 bases; unmatched junction bases: 10. Germline CDR1 SGHKS, CDR2 YYEKEE (reference sequence). This CDR3 comprises 16 residues.

In its sample, this clonotype was seen many times. CDR3 in amino acids: CSAQDRSEKLFF. In DNA form, the CDR3 reads TGCAGTGCTCAGGACCGGAGTGAAAAACTGTTTTTT. The genes are TRBV20-1 and TRBJ1-4, with D unclear. The V gene's germline CDR1 is DFQATT and CDR2 SNEGSKA (reference sequence). This CDR3 is 12 amino acids long. The germline V and J ends were trimmed by 5 bases and 7 bases, with 11 bases remaining between them.